The 12 T cell receptor beta chains reported below all come from one sample, sequenced in a study of CD8+ T cells in alopecia areata. Extracted RNA was reverse transcribed, and the resulting cDNA served as sequencing template. Profiling relied on immunoSEQ multiplex PCR, and the TCRdb table lists in-frame clones only, not all of them. In the table there are 140,000 to 150,000 clones, roughly 53% of which are singletons. This sample comprised CD4+ T cells sorted from blood, obtained at week 0. The receptor set was obtained from a human donor with alopecia areata.

V is TRBV29-1 and J is TRBJ2-2, with D unclear. The CDR3 runs 13 residues. Trimming removed 2 bases at V and 4 bases at J, with 8 bases between. Looked up from germline, CDR1 is SQVTM and CDR2 is ANQGSEA. The CDR3 sequence is CSVEREVTGELFF. CDR3 DNA sequence: TGCAGCGTTGAACGAGAAGTCACCGGGGAGCTGTTTTTT.

V and J are TRBV20-1 and TRBJ2-5, with D unclear. With 5 bases removed from V and 5 bases from J, the gap between germline ends came to 9 bases. The CDR3 totals 11 residues. In germline, CDR1 is DFQATT, CDR2 SNEGSKA (reference sequence). CDR3 nucleotide sequence: TGCAGTGCTGATAAAAGGGAGACCCAGTACTTC. Protein product: CSADKRETQYF.

The chain employs TRBV7-6 and TRBJ1-5, with 7 nucleotides matching TRBD1. The V segment lost 5 bases and the J segment 9 bases; nucleotides outside the gene matches: 4. The CDR3 contains 12 residues. Germline values: CDR1 SGHVS, CDR2 FNYEAQ. The CDR3 nucleotides read TGTGCCAGCAGCGGCCACAGGGGGCCCCAGCATTTT. This gives the protein CASSGHRGPQHF.

This clone showed up just once. The genes are TRBV10-3 and TRBJ1-6; D uncertain. Germline V CDR1 and CDR2: ENHRY, SYGVKD. The length of the CDR3 is 12 residues. Trimming stripped 2 bases from V and 9 bases from J, with 5 bases between. CDR3 bases: TGTGCCATCAGTGAGATCCGTTCACCCCTCCACTTT. Its protein product is CAISEIRSPLHF.

The rearrangement joins TRBV28 to TRBJ2-1; 9 nucleotides agree with TRBD2. The trim removed 5 bases at V and 0 bases at J, leaving 2 bases unmatched. Germline V gives CDR1 MDHEN, CDR2 SYDVKM. The CDR3 is made up of 15 amino acids. DNA for the CDR3: TGTGCCAGCAGTGGAGCGGGGGGCTCCTACAATGAGCAGTTCTTC. Translation: CASSGAGGSYNEQFF.

As regards this clone: This CDR3 is missing its conserved last phenylalanine or tryptophan, likely due to a read error. The DNA is omitted, as the CDR3 cannot be located on it reliably, and the CDR3 follows TCRdb's listing. The V and J genes are TRBV2 and TRBJ1-2; the table's D call of TRBD1 was not tested on the DNA. Ends included, the CDR3 has 13 residues. Germline CDR1 is SNHLY and CDR2 is FYNNEI. The CDR3 sequence: CASSEASGRDRRP.

This chain connects TRBV29-1 to TRBJ2-1, with D perhaps given as TRBD1 or TRBD2 (5 bases each). The CDR3 is 13 residues long. Trimming cost V 7 bases and J 2 bases, with 12 bases left between them. Germline CDR1 is SQVTM and CDR2 is ANQGSEA. For the CDR3, the DNA is TGCAGCGCGGGACGGGCAACCTACAATGAGCAGTTCTTC. Translation: CSAGRATYNEQFF.

The chain recombines TRBV14 with TRBJ2-7, with D perhaps TRBD2 (6 bases). CDR3 length: 15 amino acids. CDR1 and CDR2 from the germline V gene are SGHDN and FVKESK. V was shortened by 4 bases and J by 2 bases, with 15 bases between the two germline ends. The CDR3 protein is CASSRSLTGAYEQYF. CDR3 DNA: TGTGCCAGCAGCCGATCATTAACGGGGGCCTACGAGCAGTACTTC.

The chain couples TRBV7-2 to TRBJ1-6; D uncertain. The V end was cut by 3 bases, the J end by 3 bases, with 15 bases between. CDR1 and CDR2 (germline): SGHTA, FQGNSA. The CDR3 is 17 amino acids. This CDR3 reads CASSLPWRGGYNSPLHF. The CDR3 DNA reads as TGTGCCAGCAGCTTGCCCTGGCGAGGAGGCTATAATTCACCCCTCCACTTT.

CDR3 region: CASSKGGFGIYEQYF. The CDR3, as DNA: TGTGCCAGCTCGAAGGGCGGGTTCGGCATCTACGAGCAGTACTTC. The chain employs TRBV25-1 and TRBJ2-7, with D perhaps TRBD2 (5 bases). V dropped 8 bases and J dropped 3 bases, with 20 bases sitting between them. This CDR3 is 15 amino acids long. Germline-derived CDR1 and CDR2 are MGHDK and SYGVNS.

The chain has TRBV29-1 and TRBJ2-7; either TRBD1 or TRBD2 may supply D (5 bases each). Germline V lookup: CDR1 SQVTM, CDR2 ANQGSEA. This CDR3 has 14 residues. Deletions cut 6 bases from V and 0 bases from J, with 15 bases between. In nucleotides, the CDR3 is TGCAGCGTGGGGACCTTTCAGAGCTCCTACGAGCAGTACTTC. Translation: CSVGTFQSSYEQYF.

The chain recombines TRBV28 with TRBJ2-7; D remains ambiguous. The CDR3 is made up of 12 amino acids. Trimming left V 6 bases short and J 6 bases short, with 12 bases between. Per germline, CDR1 MDHEN and CDR2 SYDVKM. The chain's CDR3 is CASSPKGFEQYF. CDR3 DNA sequence: TGTGCCAGCAGCCCAAAGGGTTTCGAGCAGTACTTC.